The 30 T cell receptor beta chains in this list originate from one sample, sequenced in a study of blood T cells in healthy people across ages. The second PCR ran roughly 7 to 12 cycles with a sample-barcoded 5' primer and J-beta primers. MiXCR was run by TCRdb on the 5' RACE reads, yielding one entry per CDR3 protein. The sample lists around 800,000 distinct CDR3 sequences, about 47% occurring once. The sample consisted of blood. The receptors here all came from a man of 80 years or more in good health.

This chain links TRBV7-2 with TRBJ2-3; the D is unclear. The germline CDR1 and CDR2 sequences are SGHTA and FQGNSA. The V gene lost 5 bases and the J gene lost 9 bases, with 12 bases spanning the gap. This CDR3 is 12 amino acids long. DNA for the CDR3: TGTGCCAGCAGCCTACCGGGCCCCACGCAGTATTTT. This translates into CASSLPGPTQYF.

CDR3: CASSVEDGGYTF. CDR3 DNA sequence: TGTGCCAGCAGCGTAGAGGATGGCGGCTACACCTTC. The genes are TRBV9 and TRBJ1-2; D gene ambiguous. Germline CDR1 and CDR2: SGDLS and YYNGEE. Trimming removed 0 bases at V and 8 bases at J, with 8 bases between. The CDR3 consists of 12 residues.

The J gene is TRBJ2-3, the V gene TRBV10-3; D uncertain. The CDR3 sequence is 15 residues long. V lost 1 base, J lost 0 bases, and 8 bases lay in between. Germline CDR1 is ENHRY and CDR2 is SYGVKD. The CDR3 protein is CAISEFQESTDTQYF. The CDR3 DNA follows: TGTGCCATCAGTGAGTTCCAGGAGAGCACAGATACGCAGTATTTT.

This CDR3 reads CSARQGVPTDTQYF. In DNA form, the CDR3 reads TGCAGTGCTCGACAGGGGGTCCCGACAGATACGCAGTATTTT. The chain combines TRBV20-1 with TRBJ2-3, with TRBD1 identical over 9 bases. This CDR3 has 14 amino acids. V trimming: 5 bases; J trimming: 3 bases; junction bases outside the gene matches: 6. Germline values: CDR1 DFQATT, CDR2 SNEGSKA (reference sequence).

The chain joins TRBV12-5 to TRBJ1-5; TRBD1 aligns across 7 bases. The CDR3 spans 16 residues. The J segment lost 6 bases and the V segment lost 2 bases, leaving 10 bases of the junction unmatched. The germline V gene encodes CDR1 LGHNT and CDR2 FRNRAP. In DNA, the CDR3 is TGTGCTAGTGGTTTGTTTGACAGGGTGACGGGTCAGCCCCAGCATTTT. Amino acid sequence: CASGLFDRVTGQPQHF.

This clonotype was seen a handful of times. Its ends do not fully match the called genes, so a read error is possible. J is TRBJ1-1 and V is TRBV7-2; D gene ambiguous. In germline, CDR1 is SGHTA, CDR2 FQGNSA. This CDR3 contains 12 residues. CDR3 in DNA: TGTGCCAGCAGTTTAGCCTACACTGAAGCTTTCTTT. It codes for CASSLAYTEAFF.

As concerns this clonotype: At one boundary the junction diverges from the germline segment, which might be a read error. This sequence joins TRBV4-2 and TRBJ2-3, with unresolved D. The CDR3 sequence is 14 residues long. Germline V gene lookup returns CDR1 LGHNA and CDR2 YNFKEQ. This CDR3 is CANSQDGVESTQYF. Here the CDR3 DNA reads TGTGCCAACAGCCAAGATGGCGTGGAGAGCACGCAGTATTTT.

The V gene is TRBV7-2, the J gene TRBJ2-2; D gene uncertain. CDR1 is SGHTA and CDR2 is FQGNSA in the germline V gene. CDR3 size: 12 residues. V was cut by 2 bases and J by 7 bases, with 5 bases left in between. This CDR3 is CASSLQIGELFF. In DNA, the CDR3 is TGTGCCAGCAGCTTACAGATCGGGGAGCTGTTTTTT.

This clonotype was seen only a few times. The CDR3 here is CANGDRGIDEQYF. The DNA of the CDR3 is TGTGCCAACGGGGACAGGGGAATCGACGAGCAGTACTTC. This chain joins TRBV10-3 and TRBJ2-7; 10 nucleotides align to TRBD1. V lost 10 bases to trimming and J lost 5 bases; unmatched junction nucleotides: 8. This CDR3 has 13 residues. Germline CDR1 ENHRY, CDR2 SYGVKD.

The rearrangement joins TRBV29-1 to TRBJ1-1; 8 nucleotides agree with TRBD1. This CDR3 spans 15 amino acids. Germline V gene lookup returns CDR1 SQVTM and CDR2 ANQGSEA. Losses at the gene ends were 2 bases for V and 9 bases for J; bases not matched to a gene: 14. CDR3 in DNA: TGCAGCGTTGAATTCACGCCTCAGGGGGCTTCTAAAGCTTTCTTT. Protein product: CSVEFTPQGASKAFF.

This clonotype has only a few counts. The chain recombines TRBV29-1 with TRBJ2-7; D is perhaps TRBD1 or TRBD2 (5 bases each). V was shortened by 3 bases and J by 7 bases, with 19 bases between the two germline ends. This CDR3 region has 14 residues. Germline V lookup: CDR1 SQVTM, CDR2 ANQGSEA. The CDR3 loop reads CSVDTAMGVGEQYF. The CDR3 DNA is TGCAGCGTTGATACGGCGATGGGGGTGGGGGAGCAGTACTTC.

This clonotype was seen only a few times. The V call is TRBV20-1, the J call TRBJ2-7, with D perhaps matching TRBD1 or TRBD2 (5 bases each). Germline-derived CDR1 and CDR2 are DFQATT and SNEGSKA (reference sequence). This CDR3 comprises 15 residues. With 0 bases removed from V and 2 bases from J, the gap between germline ends came to 14 bases. The CDR3 nucleotides read TGCAGTGCTAGAGATAAGCGGACACTAACCTACGAGCAGTACTTC. This encodes CSARDKRTLTYEQYF.

This clonotype was observed a handful of times. The chain recombines TRBV20-1 with TRBJ2-1; 10 bases align to TRBD2. The CDR3 has 14 residues. Per germline, CDR1 DFQATT and CDR2 SNEGSKA (reference sequence). J gave up 8 bases and V 5 bases, and 9 bases lay outside the gene matches. This CDR3 reads CSAAILAGGYEQFF. As DNA, the CDR3 is TGCAGTGCTGCAATTTTAGCGGGAGGCTATGAGCAGTTCTTC.

In regard to this clonotype: Germline is not matched at one junction end, which may reflect a read error. V gene TRBV7-9 combines with J gene TRBJ1-2; D unresolved. CDR3 length: 15 residues. CDR1 SEHNR and CDR2 FQNEAQ come from the germline V gene (reference sequence). For the CDR3, the DNA is TGTGCCAGCAGCATAGCTAGACCCGGTCACGATGGCTACACCTTC. This codes for CASSIARPGHDGYTF.

This clonotype came up a few times. The chain has TRBV7-2 and TRBJ1-4, with TRBD1 identical over 9 bases. The CDR3 totals 15 residues. CDR1 is SGHTA and CDR2 is FQGNSA in the germline V gene. V was pared by 5 bases and J by 2 bases, with 3 bases of the junction left unmatched. CDR3 in DNA: TGTGCCAGCAGCGGAACAGGGGGCACTAATGAAAAACTGTTTTTT. Protein: CASSGTGGTNEKLFF.

This clonotype was observed a few times. This chain links TRBV4-2 with TRBJ2-3, with D unclear. From germline, CDR1 is LGHNA and CDR2 YNFKEQ. The CDR3 totals 13 residues. With 0 bases removed from V and 2 bases from J, the gap between germline ends came to 3 bases. The CDR3 spells CASSQDPTDTQYF. The CDR3 coding sequence is TGTGCCAGCAGCCAAGACCCCACAGATACGCAGTATTTT.

The chain links TRBV25-1 to TRBJ1-6, with D possibly TRBD1 on 5 matching bases. Trimming shortened V by 2 bases and J by 8 bases, and 13 bases separated the two germline ends. The V gene's germline CDR1 is MGHDK and CDR2 SYGVNS. The CDR3 spans 15 residues. Written as DNA, the CDR3 is TGTGCCAGCAGTGAAGGGGACCGACGGTATTCACCCCTCCACTTT. It specifies CASSEGDRRYSPLHF. Complete variable domain (other parts from reference TRBV25-1 and TRBJ1-6): EADIYQTPRYLVIGTGKKITLECSQTMGHDKMYWYQQDPGMELHLIHYSYGVNSTEKGDLSSESTVSRIRTEHFPLTLESARPSHTSQYLCASSEGDRRYSPLHFGNGTRLTVT.

This clonotype has a handful of counts. The chain uses TRBV28 and TRBJ2-4, with TRBD2 identical over 8 bases. Judging by the DNA end, TRBJ2-7 fits better; the J call may be wrong. This CDR3 is built from 15 residues. Germline lookup yields CDR1 MDHEN and CDR2 SYDVKM. The CDR3 loop reads CASSFSGTRVYEQYF. CDR3 sequence (DNA): TGTGCCAGCAGTTTCTCCGGGACTAGGGTATACGAGCAGTACTTC.

CDR3 amino acids: CASSPLQEAKNIQYF. The CDR3 nucleotides are TGTGCCAGCAGCCCCCTTCAGGAGGCCAAAAACATTCAGTACTTC. The chain couples TRBV3-1 to TRBJ2-4; unclear D gene. Germline V gene lookup returns CDR1 LGHDT and CDR2 YNNKEL (reference sequence). CDR3 size: 15 residues. V was clipped by 4 bases and J by 1 base, with 11 bases between them.

This chain joins TRBV11-3 and TRBJ2-1; 8 nucleotides align to TRBD1. V lost 6 bases and J lost 5; bases outside the gene matches: 9. The CDR3 extends over 15 amino acids. The germline gives CDR1 SGHNT, CDR2 YENEEA. CDR3 coding DNA: TGTGCCAGCAGATCAAGGACAGGGAAAGACAATGAGCAGTTCTTC. It encodes CASRSRTGKDNEQFF.

This clonotype showed up just a few times. The rearrangement links TRBV15 to TRBJ2-1, with 10 bases fitting TRBD2. Germline V gene lookup returns CDR1 LNHNV and CDR2 YYDKDF (reference sequence). The CDR3 contains 17 residues. V gave up 3 bases and J gave up 7 bases; unmatched junction bases: 12. The CDR3 loop is CATSRNKALAGYNEQFF. The CDR3 coding sequence is TGTGCCACCAGCAGGAACAAGGCACTAGCGGGATATAATGAGCAGTTCTTC.

The chain employs TRBV20-1 and TRBJ2-1; maybe TRBD2 (7 bases). CDR1 DFQATT and CDR2 SNEGSKA come from the germline V gene (reference sequence). Trimming shortened V by 7 bases and J by 9 bases, and 13 bases separated the two germline ends. The CDR3 sequence is 11 residues long. The CDR3 sequence is CSGSRGGEQFF. CDR3 in DNA: TGCAGTGGGAGTAGGGGGGGTGAGCAGTTCTTC.

The chain links TRBV30 to TRBJ2-3; D is tentatively TRBD1 or TRBD2 (5 bases each). Germline-derived CDR1 and CDR2 are GTSNPN and SVGIG (reference sequence). The CDR3 has 13 amino acids. V lost 0 bases, J lost 5 bases, and 9 bases lay in between. CDR3 coding DNA: TGTGCCTGGAGTGTACGTGGGGGAGATACGCAGTATTTT. Translating it yields CAWSVRGGDTQYF.

Written as DNA, the CDR3 is TGTGCTAGTTTAGCCTCTGGGGCCAACGTCCTGACTTTC. The encoded protein is CASLASGANVLTF. The J gene is TRBJ2-6, the V gene TRBV12-5; D remains unclear. From germline, CDR1 is LGHNT and CDR2 FRNRAP. The CDR3 runs 13 residues. The ends were cut back, 8 bases at V and 0 bases at J, with 5 bases in the middle.

This clonotype was counted only a few times. This chain uses TRBV28 with TRBJ1-5; TRBD1 might be the D (5 bases). This CDR3 is 14 amino acids long. Germline-derived CDR1 and CDR2 are MDHEN and SYDVKM. Deletions cut 6 bases from V and 6 bases from J, with 15 bases between. The CDR3 nucleotides read TGTGCCAGCAGGTACCTCGGGGCAAGTCAGCCCCAGCATTTT. Translation gives CASRYLGASQPQHF.

This clonotype was counted at least ten times. V usage is TRBV7-2 and J usage is TRBJ2-5, with D unclear. V was shortened by 5 bases and J by 4 bases, with 5 bases between the two germline ends. The CDR3 spans 11 residues. Germline CDR1 reads SGHTA; CDR2 reads FQGNSA. CDR3 bases: TGTGCCAGCAGCCCGGCAGAGACCCAGTACTTC. It codes for CASSPAETQYF.

This clonotype was recorded only once. This may arise from a read error, as a much more abundant clone is one base away. The gene calls are TRBV29-1 and TRBJ2-1, with D maybe TRBD2 (5 bases). Deletions cut 4 bases from V and 4 bases from J, with 11 bases between. The CDR3 is 13 amino acids. CDR1 and CDR2 from the germline V gene are SQVTM and ANQGSEA. CDR3 nucleotide sequence: TGCAGCGTTGGGTCTAGCAGATACAATGAGCAGTTCTTC. The encoded protein is CSVGSSRYNEQFF.

The chain links TRBV7-6 to TRBJ1-2; D is perhaps TRBD1 (6 bases). Trimming pared 2 bases from V and 2 bases from J, leaving 15 bases between. Germline V gene sequence: CDR1 SGHVS, CDR2 FNYEAQ. This CDR3 is built from 16 residues. The CDR3, as DNA: TGTGCCAGCAGCTTACCCGGGACACTATACAACTATGGCTACACCTTC. As protein: CASSLPGTLYNYGYTF.

Here the CDR3 reads CSVVQGSTDTQYF. In DNA form, the CDR3 reads TGCAGCGTTGTCCAAGGGTCCACAGATACGCAGTATTTT. V gene TRBV29-1 combines with J gene TRBJ2-3; no clear D gene. The CDR3 covers 13 residues. The V gene's germline CDR1 is SQVTM and CDR2 ANQGSEA. The V end lost 4 bases, the J end lost 2 bases, and 10 bases lay between the germline ends.

The rearrangement uses TRBV5-5 and TRBJ2-3; D is perhaps TRBD1 or TRBD2 (5 bases each). CDR3 length equals 14 residues. Germline V lookup: CDR1 SGHKS, CDR2 YYEKEE (reference sequence). V was clipped by 5 bases and J by 8 bases, with 18 bases between them. The CDR3 spells CASSRGDGVSTQYF. CDR3 sequence (DNA): TGTGCCAGCAGTCGAGGGGACGGGGTTAGTACGCAGTATTTT.